A selection of T cell receptor beta chains follows, all from one sample in a study of early T cells in non-severe SARS-CoV-2 infection. TCRdb reprocessed the 5' RACE reads with MiXCR, giving one entry per CDR3 protein. The sample consists of about 72,000 distinct CDR3 sequences, around a tenth of them appearing once. Here the sequenced sample was whole blood, taken at baseline. The origin of the receptors is an adult who was a healthcare worker with PCR-confirmed SARS-CoV-2 infection or an uninfected control (not recorded which). CDR3s include the opening cysteine and the closing phenylalanine or tryptophan. D genes are given only for firm matches. Clone size is stated in some rows and not others, as once, few, many or a class when expanded.

v_gene	j_gene	len	d_gene	abundance	CDR3nt	CDR3aa
TRBV5-6	TRBJ2-3	16	-	few	TGTGCCAGCAGCTTAGGGACTGGCTCTAGCACAGATACGCAGTATTTT	CASSLGTGSSTDTQYF
TRBV6-2/TRBV6-3	TRBJ2-5	13	-	many	TGTGCCAGTGCCCCACAGGAACGAGAGACCCAGTACTTC	CASAPQERETQYF
TRBV7-6	TRBJ2-7	15	TRBD2	few	TGTGCCAGCAGCTACATTAGCGGGGGGGTGTACGAGCAGTACTTC	CASSYISGGVYEQYF
TRBV18	TRBJ2-7	12	-	-	TGTGCCAGCTCACCCAACGCCTACGAGCAGTACTTC	CASSPNAYEQYF
TRBV27	TRBJ2-7	14	-	-	TGTGCCAGCAGTTTATCACACCTCTCCTACGAGCAGTACTTC	CASSLSHLSYEQYF
TRBV7-9	TRBJ1-1	15	-	-	TGTGCCAGCAGCTTAGGTGGACTCCCATCAGCGTTAGCTTTCTTT	CASSLGGLPSALAFF
TRBV11-2	TRBJ2-1	15	TRBD1	-	TGTGCCAGCAGCTTAGGGGACAGGGAATGGGATGAGCAGTTCTTC	CASSLGDREWDEQFF
TRBV4-1	TRBJ2-7	15	-	-	TGCGCCAGCAGCCACCCTACTAGGGGACGGTACGAGCAGTACTTC	CASSHPTRGRYEQYF
TRBV7-6	TRBJ1-6	12	-	few	TGTGCCAGCAGCGGCGGGAGTTCACCCCTCCACTTT	CASSGGSSPLHF
TRBV7-2	TRBJ2-1	16	TRBD2	few	TGTGCCAGCAGCTCCCCGGGCGGGGGGCCCCTTGGAGAGCAGTTCTTC	CASSSPGGGPLGEQFF
TRBV2	TRBJ1-2	14	-	-	TGTGCCAGCAGTGAGTGGGACGGTGCTTATGGCTACACCTTC	CASSEWDGAYGYTF
TRBV19	TRBJ2-7	15	-	-	TGTGCCAGTAGTCTCAATACTGGAAGCTCCTACGAGCAGTACTTC	CASSLNTGSSYEQYF
TRBV6-2/TRBV6-3	TRBJ2-7	13	-	-	TGTGCCAGCAGTGAGGACGGGACCTACGAGCAGTACTTC	CASSEDGTYEQYF
TRBV28	TRBJ2-3	17	TRBD2	few	TGTGCCAGCAGTTCCGGACTAGCGGGGGGCTACACAGATACGCAGTATTTT	CASSSGLAGGYTDTQYF
TRBV2	TRBJ1-6	13	-	-	TGTGCCAGCAGCCTCGACAGGAATTCACCCCTCCACTTT	CASSLDRNSPLHF